The next 17 T cell receptor beta chains were all read from a single sample in a study of blood T cell repertoires in COVID-19. TCRdb's copy holds only in-frame clones and misses some; the assay was immunoSEQ multiplex PCR. The data hold 150,000 to 200,000 clones, with more than 75% observed a single time. Sample: peripheral blood. The receptors stem from a human donor in a cohort sampled during active COVID-19.

The chain recombines TRBV11-2 with TRBJ2-3; D perhaps matches TRBD1 (5 bases). CDR3 length: 13 amino acids. The V end lost 3 bases, the J end lost 5 bases, and 9 bases lay between the germline ends. Germline V CDR1 and CDR2: SGHAT, FQNNGV. CDR3 region: CASSFTQGDTQYF. DNA for the CDR3: TGTGCCAGCAGCTTCACCCAGGGAGATACGCAGTATTTT.

V usage is TRBV6-2 or TRBV6-3 and J usage is TRBJ2-3; 7 bases line up with TRBD1. The junction had 4 bases not matched to a gene; V was cut back by 5 bases and J by 2 bases. Germline-derived CDR1 and CDR2 are MNHEY and SVGEGT. The CDR3 is 14 amino acids. CDR3 DNA sequence: TGTGCCAGCAGTGGGACAGTTTCCACAGATACGCAGTATTTT. It is translated as CASSGTVSTDTQYF.

The table lists this clone with a count of one. V gene TRBV9 combines with J gene TRBJ2-5, with 8 bases aligning to TRBD1. Germline CDR1 SGDLS, CDR2 YYNGEE. V lost 0 bases, J lost 3 bases, and 7 bases stayed unmatched. The CDR3 covers 16 residues. CDR3 sequence (DNA): TGTGCCAGCAGCGTAGTGCCCGGGACAGGCGAAGAGACCCAGTACTTC. Amino acids: CASSVVPGTGEETQYF.

Only one count was recorded for this clone. The chain joins TRBV15 to TRBJ1-5; D gene unclear. V was trimmed by 0 bases and J by 1 base, leaving 7 bases between them. Germline V gene data show CDR1 as LNHNV and CDR2 as YYDKDF (reference sequence). This CDR3 has 15 amino acids. As DNA, the CDR3 is TGTGCCACCAGCAGAGACAGAATGAGCAATCAGCCCCAGCATTTT. Its protein is CATSRDRMSNQPQHF.

The chain links TRBV15 to TRBJ2-5, with 9 positions matching TRBD1. Unmatched junction bases numbered 8, after V lost 4 bases and J lost 5 bases. Looked up from germline, CDR1 is LNHNV and CDR2 is YYDKDF (reference sequence). This CDR3 has 15 amino acids. The CDR3 DNA reads TGTGCCACCAGCACTTCCGGGACAGGGAAGGAGACCCAGTACTTC. Its protein is CATSTSGTGKETQYF.

The chain has TRBV5-1 and TRBJ1-4, with 8 positions matching TRBD1. The J segment lost 7 bases and the V segment lost 1 base, leaving 9 bases of the junction unmatched. The CDR3 covers 16 residues. Germline V gives CDR1 SGHRS, CDR2 YFSETQ. The CDR3 DNA reads as TGCGCCAGCAGCTTGTCCTCTCAGGGGGCTCGTGAAAAACTGTTTTTT. Translated, it gives CASSLSSQGAREKLFF.

This rearrangement joins TRBV6-2 or TRBV6-3 to TRBJ1-2; the D is unclear. Germline-derived CDR1 and CDR2 are MNHEY and SVGEGT. The V end was cut by 0 bases, the J end by 1 base, with 12 bases between. The CDR3 has 16 amino acids. CDR3 bases: TGTGCCAGCAGTTACTCGAGTGCAGGTCGTAACTATGGCTACACCTTC. It is translated as CASSYSSAGRNYGYTF.

This clone was seen a single time. This sequence joins TRBV6-2 or TRBV6-3 and TRBJ2-7; 7 nucleotides align to TRBD2. The germline gives CDR1 MNHEY, CDR2 SVGEGT. J lost 1 base, V lost 2 bases, and 2 bases had no gene match. This CDR3 has 14 amino acids. The CDR3 region is CASSYTSASYEQYF. The CDR3 region has the DNA TGTGCCAGCAGTTACACTAGCGCATCCTACGAGCAGTACTTC.

This clone was picked up a small number of times. This chain uses TRBV7-8 with TRBJ1-6; D gene unclear. CDR3 length: 12 amino acids. The germline CDR1 and CDR2 sequences are SGHVS and FQNEAQ. Trimming took off 5 bases at V and 5 bases at J, with 4 bases between the two ends. The CDR3, as DNA: TGTGCCAGCAGCCCAAATAATTCACCCCTCCACTTT. This encodes CASSPNNSPLHF.

This chain connects TRBV19 to TRBJ2-1; 7 bases match TRBD2. Germline CDR1 and CDR2: LNHDA and SQIVND (reference sequence). The trim removed 7 bases at V and 7 bases at J, leaving 13 bases unmatched. The CDR3 loop spans 15 amino acids. The CDR3 bases are TGTGCCAGTAAAGGGACGGCGGGAGATTATAATGAGCAGTTCTTC. Protein sequence: CASKGTAGDYNEQFF.

The table lists this clone with a count of one. J is TRBJ2-1 and V is TRBV11-3, with unresolved D. CDR3 length: 12 amino acids. Germline V CDR1 and CDR2: SGHNT, YENEEA. The V and J ends lost 0 bases and 5 bases respectively, with 2 bases between them. CDR3 sequence reads: CASSLDNNEQFF. CDR3 in DNA: TGTGCCAGCAGCTTAGACAACAATGAGCAGTTCTTC.

The chain couples TRBV11-2 to TRBJ2-1; D may be TRBD1 (6 bases). The CDR3 runs 19 residues. V was clipped by 5 bases and J by 7 bases, with 30 bases between them. Germline values: CDR1 SGHAT, CDR2 FQNNGV. For the CDR3, the DNA is TGTGCCAGCAGCCCCCCCTGGGGCTCTTTCCCAGGGGATTTGAATGAGCAGTTCTTC. As protein: CASSPPWGSFPGDLNEQFF.

The rearrangement uses TRBV10-3 and TRBJ2-3, with TRBD2 as a possible D gene (6 bases). The CDR3 length is 14 residues. The germline V and J ends were trimmed by 6 bases and 1 base, with 11 bases remaining between them. In germline, CDR1 is ENHRY, CDR2 SYGVKD. The CDR3 protein is CAIRPSSGTDTQYF. CDR3 sequence (DNA): TGTGCCATCAGGCCATCTAGCGGCACAGATACGCAGTATTTT.

The gene calls are TRBV7-8 and TRBJ2-2, with a tentative D call TRBD2 (6 bases). V dropped 6 bases and J dropped 7 bases, with 21 bases sitting between them. This CDR3 contains 16 residues. Germline V gene data show CDR1 as SGHVS and CDR2 as FQNEAQ. CDR3: CASSPTGTRTGGELFF. The DNA of the CDR3 is TGTGCCAGCAGTCCGACCGGGACTCGAACGGGCGGGGAGCTGTTTTTT.

This clone was counted a single time. The gene calls are TRBV5-1 and TRBJ2-1, with TRBD2 identical over 10 bases. After removal of 2 bases from V and 4 bases from J, the junction contained 12 bases not matched to a gene. The CDR3 extends over 18 amino acids. Germline loops: CDR1 SGHRS, CDR2 YFSETQ. The CDR3: CASSFPRLAGPGYNEQFF. In DNA form, the CDR3 reads TGCGCCAGCAGCTTTCCTAGACTAGCGGGCCCTGGATACAATGAGCAGTTCTTC.

V gene TRBV2 combines with J gene TRBJ2-5; 7 nucleotides align to TRBD1. After removal of 7 bases from V and 5 bases from J, the junction contained 10 bases not matched to a gene. Germline V gives CDR1 SNHLY, CDR2 FYNNEI. The CDR3 runs to 14 residues. The CDR3 bases are TGTGCCAGCAAGTTTCAGGGGGTCTGGGAGACCCAGTACTTC. Translating it yields CASKFQGVWETQYF.

V is TRBV23-1 and J is TRBJ2-7; 7 nucleotides agree with TRBD1. TRBV23-1 has ORF status, its function being uncertain. The CDR3 consists of 16 residues. Trimming at V came to 2 bases and at J to 2 bases, leaving 9 bases not matched to a gene. The DNA of the CDR3 is TGCGCCAGCAGTCAAAGTCCCCGGGACAGCCCCTACGAGCAGTACTTC. Amino acids: CASSQSPRDSPYEQYF.